Sample share makes the clone carrying this T cell receptor (beta chain) medium-sized. TRBV12-4/TRBJ1-2 clonotypes were amplified with adaptor-ligated barcode primers. TCRdb analysed the multiplex PCR reads with MiXCR anew, one entry per CDR3 protein. The sample holds some 1,200 distinct CDR3 sequences, roughly 23% seen once. V lost 3 bases to trimming and J lost 6 bases; unmatched junction nucleotides: 5. The CDR3 covers 14 residues. The clonotype was recovered from a female donor with breast cancer. Sequencing input: naive CD4+ T cells sorted from blood. The subset was: naive CD4+ T cells, CD4+CD45RA+CD25-. The chain employs TRBV12-3 or TRBV12-4 and TRBJ1-2, with 9 bases identical to TRBD1. The CDR3 sequence is CASSFGQGRNGYTF. The CDR3 DNA sequence: TGTGCCAGCAGTTTTGGACAGGGGAGGAATGGCTACACCTTC.